The clone carrying this T cell receptor (beta chain) has more than one count but fewer than ten. The antigen is unknown. The data were taken from a study of vaccination and CD4 T cells after COVID-19. Looked up from germline, CDR1 is DFQATT and CDR2 is SNEGSKA (reference sequence). V was clipped by 1 base and J by 7 bases, with 16 bases between them. The CDR3 runs 14 residues. Oncomine TCR Beta short-read sequencing was applied to DNA from cultured CD4+ T cells. Someone extracted genomic DNA from cultured CD4+ T cells. From the PCR reads, TCRdb called clonotypes with MiXCR, one entry per CDR3 protein. The sample shows some 18,000 distinct CDR3 sequences, about three fifths of them seen only once. Treatment specified: roughly 10-day PBMC culture with coronavirus spike peptide pools or control peptides (ViraFEST assay). All positive PCR tests were dated between March and December 2020, predating US Alpha, Beta and Delta variants.

The origin of this receptor is a human donor who had recovered from COVID-19. The sequenced sample consisted of CD4+ T cells from blood, cultured in vitro. The chain recombines TRBV20-1 with TRBJ1-2; D is undetermined. The CDR3 nucleotides read TGCAGTGCTAGAGTGGAAACTTCTGGAACTGGCTACACCTTC. Its translation: CSARVETSGTGYTF.